Below, 31 T cell receptor beta chains from the same sample are listed, as sequenced in a study of early T cells in non-severe SARS-CoV-2 infection. TCRdb re-called the 5' RACE reads through MiXCR, storing one row per CDR3 protein. There are 35,000 to 45,000 distinct CDR3 sequences in the sample; 5% to 6.5% occur only once, and about 8.3% lies in the top ten. This specimen was whole blood, taken at baseline. These TCRs come from an adult who was a healthcare worker with PCR-confirmed SARS-CoV-2 infection or an uninfected control (not recorded which).

This clonotype has just a few counts. The V call is TRBV29-1, the J call TRBJ2-3, with D uncertain. The CDR3 has 14 amino acids. Trimming left V 2 bases short and J 0 bases short, with 9 bases between. Germline-derived CDR1 and CDR2 are SQVTM and ANQGSEA. The CDR3 loop reads CSVERPLSTDTQYF. CDR3 nucleotide sequence: TGCAGCGTTGAACGCCCTCTTAGCACAGATACGCAGTATTTT.

The table lists this clonotype with many counts. This chain connects TRBV30 to TRBJ1-1, with D unresolved. Germline CDR1 reads GTSNPN; CDR2 reads SVGIG (reference sequence). Trimming removed 5 bases at V and 1 base at J, with 8 bases between. The CDR3 loop spans 12 amino acids. CDR3 sequence: CAWQPGNTEAFF. The CDR3 DNA follows: TGTGCCTGGCAACCAGGGAACACTGAAGCTTTCTTT.

This clonotype was counted between two and nine times. V gene TRBV12-3 or TRBV12-4 combines with J gene TRBJ1-2; 9 nucleotides align to TRBD1. Losses at the gene ends were 10 bases for V and 8 bases for J; bases not matched to a gene: 14. The CDR3 is 14 amino acids. In DNA form, the CDR3 reads TGTGCCATCCGTGGATCGGGACAGGGACTCGGCTACACCTTC. Protein: CAIRGSGQGLGYTF.

This clonotype was counted only a few times. This chain's CDR3 is CASSTISGGLFHEQYF. CDR3 coding DNA: TGTGCCAGCAGTACCATATCGGGGGGACTTTTCCACGAGCAGTACTTC. V gene TRBV6-1 combines with J gene TRBJ2-7; 7 bases are a match to TRBD2. Unmatched junction bases numbered 15, after V lost 5 bases and J lost 5 bases. Germline V gene sequence: CDR1 MNHNS, CDR2 SASEGT. The CDR3 spans 16 residues.

For the CDR3, the DNA is TGTGCCACCAGCAGAGATCGTGGATTCAGCACAGATACGCAGTATTTT. This gives the protein CATSRDRGFSTDTQYF. The chain has TRBV15 and TRBJ2-3; D is ambiguous. The CDR3 runs to 16 residues. The ends were cut back, 0 bases at V and 0 bases at J, with 10 bases in the middle. The germline CDR1 and CDR2 sequences are LNHNV and YYDKDF (reference sequence).

This clonotype was recorded many times. The chain joins TRBV12-3 or TRBV12-4 to TRBJ1-5; 8 positions agree with TRBD1. The CDR3 has 15 amino acids. The J segment lost 5 bases and the V segment lost 3 bases, leaving 6 bases of the junction unmatched. CDR3 in amino acids: CASSFGSRGHQPQHF. In nucleotides, the CDR3 is TGTGCCAGCAGTTTTGGGAGCAGGGGGCATCAGCCCCAGCATTTT.

This chain joins TRBV28 and TRBJ2-7; D may be TRBD1 or TRBD2 (5 bases each). The CDR3 extends over 12 amino acids. Germline V gives CDR1 MDHEN, CDR2 SYDVKM. Trimming took off 7 bases at V and 3 bases at J, with 10 bases between the two ends. CDR3 in DNA: TGTGCCAGCAACGGGGCCCGCTACGAGCAGTACTTC. Residues: CASNGARYEQYF.

This rearrangement joins TRBV27 to TRBJ2-7; TRBD1 aligns across 8 bases. The V gene end was trimmed by 3 bases and the J gene end by 2 bases; junction bases not matched to a gene: 3. This CDR3 has 14 residues. From germline, CDR1 is MNHEY and CDR2 SMNVEV (reference sequence). As DNA, the CDR3 is TGTGCCAGCAGTTTCGGACAGGGAACCTACGAGCAGTACTTC. This sequence encodes CASSFGQGTYEQYF.

The V and J genes are TRBV10-3 and TRBJ2-1; D unclear. This CDR3 has 13 amino acids. CDR1 is ENHRY, CDR2 SYGVKD, per germline. The germline V and J ends were trimmed by 6 bases and 3 bases, with 9 bases remaining between them. Here the CDR3 reads CAISSGDYNEQFF. The CDR3 bases are TGTGCCATCAGCTCAGGAGACTACAATGAGCAGTTCTTC.

This clonotype was seen only once. A much more abundant neighbour one base away suggests this may be a read error. The gene calls are TRBV20-1 and TRBJ1-2; weak D call: TRBD1 (5 bases). The CDR3 is 13 amino acids. Germline V CDR1 and CDR2: DFQATT, SNEGSKA (reference sequence). The chain's CDR3 is CSASPQGPYGYNF. CDR3 DNA sequence: TGCAGTGCTAGCCCCCAGGGACCCTATGGCTACAACTTC.

In its sample, this clonotype was seen many times. The chain recombines TRBV28 with TRBJ2-3; D gene unclear. This CDR3 has 12 amino acids. Trimming stripped 8 bases from V and 4 bases from J, with 10 bases between. Germline assignment: CDR1 MDHEN and CDR2 SYDVKM. This CDR3 is CASAPGSDTQYF. As DNA, the CDR3 is TGTGCCAGCGCCCCAGGTTCAGATACGCAGTATTTT.

The J gene is TRBJ2-3, the V gene TRBV2; unclear D gene. There are 15 residues in the CDR3. Germline V gives CDR1 SNHLY, CDR2 FYNNEI. V lost 4 bases, J lost 2 bases, and 13 bases lay in between. The CDR3 reads CASSGAVGITDTQYF. The CDR3, as DNA: TGTGCCAGCAGTGGGGCAGTTGGGATCACAGATACGCAGTATTTT.

This clonotype was seen ten or more times. The chain couples TRBV3-1 to TRBJ2-7; no firm D call. Trimming took off 3 bases at V and 1 base at J, with 4 bases between the two ends. Looked up from germline, CDR1 is LGHDT and CDR2 is YNNKEL (reference sequence). This CDR3 has 12 amino acids. CDR3 residues: CASSHYSYEQYF. The CDR3 region has the DNA TGTGCCAGCAGCCACTATTCCTACGAGCAGTACTTC.

This clonotype was seen only a few times. This rearrangement joins TRBV27 to TRBJ2-4; TRBD1 agrees at 7 bases. This CDR3 contains 17 residues. Trimming cost V 8 bases and J 0 bases; bases outside gene matches: 13. Germline V gene data show CDR1 as MNHEY and CDR2 as SMNVEV (reference sequence). The CDR3, as DNA: TGTGCCAGCCCCGTACAGGGGATCCCTCTAGCCAAAAACATTCAGTACTTC. Translated, it gives CASPVQGIPLAKNIQYF.

V is TRBV18 and J is TRBJ1-6; TRBD1 matches 9 bases. Germline V gene data show CDR1 as KGHSH and CDR2 as LQKENI. There are 15 residues in the CDR3. Losses at the gene ends were 5 bases for V and 6 bases for J; bases not matched to a gene: 5. CDR3 nucleotide sequence: TGTGCCAGCTCAAAAACAGGGGGCGTTAATTCACCCCTCCACTTT. This sequence encodes CASSKTGGVNSPLHF.

This clonotype was seen ten or more times. The V gene is TRBV4-3, the J gene TRBJ2-3; 9 bases line up with TRBD2. CDR1 is LGHNA and CDR2 is YSLEER in the germline V gene. V lost 0 bases and J lost 3; bases outside the gene matches: 4. The CDR3 has 16 residues. The CDR3 is CASSQDLSGGTDTQYF. CDR3 bases: TGCGCCAGCAGCCAAGATCTTAGCGGGGGAACAGATACGCAGTATTTT.

This clonotype was seen a handful of times. The J gene is TRBJ2-1, the V gene TRBV13; no clear D. Per the germline V gene, CDR1 is PRHDT and CDR2 is FYEKMQ (reference sequence). The CDR3 covers 13 residues. The V and J ends lost 2 bases and 10 bases respectively, with 12 bases between them. The CDR3 coding sequence is TGTGCCAGCAGCTTACGACTGTCCGCGGAGCAGTTCTTC. This gives the protein CASSLRLSAEQFF.

The CDR3 spells CSAIAGTSGASGELFF. CDR3 bases: TGCAGTGCTATTGCCGGGACTAGCGGGGCCAGCGGGGAGCTGTTTTTT. The chain couples TRBV20-1 to TRBJ2-2; 13 bases fit TRBD2. Germline V CDR1 and CDR2: DFQATT, SNEGSKA (reference sequence). The CDR3 sequence is 16 residues long. J gave up 7 bases and V 4 bases, and 9 bases lay outside the gene matches.

This clonotype was seen at least ten times. The chain combines TRBV10-1 with TRBJ2-1; 15 bases map to TRBD2. Germline V gene lookup returns CDR1 WNHNN and CDR2 SYGVQD (reference sequence). V shed 9 bases and J 5 bases; nucleotides not matched to a gene: 11. The CDR3 totals 17 residues. CDR3 DNA sequence: TGCGCCAGTAACGCCCTAGGACTAGCGGGGGGGCACAATGAGCAGTTCTTC. Translated, it gives CASNALGLAGGHNEQFF.

This clonotype was detected ten times or more. This chain connects TRBV7-9 to TRBJ2-4; 7 bases fit TRBD1. From germline, CDR1 is SEHNR and CDR2 FQNEAQ (reference sequence). CDR3 length equals 14 residues. The junction had 2 bases not matched to a gene; V was cut back by 5 bases and J by 1 base. The CDR3 region is CASSPQGAKNIQYF. CDR3 sequence (DNA): TGTGCCAGCAGCCCACAGGGGGCCAAAAACATTCAGTACTTC.

This clonotype was found a few times. Here the CDR3 reads CSVIRQGMNTGELFF. In nucleotides, the CDR3 is TGCAGCGTTATTCGACAGGGGATGAACACCGGGGAGCTGTTTTTT. The chain employs TRBV29-1 and TRBJ2-2, with 8 positions matching TRBD1. The ends lost 5 bases at V and 1 base at J; junction bases unmatched: 6. Germline CDR1 SQVTM, CDR2 ANQGSEA. This CDR3 has 15 amino acids.

The sample holds many counts of this clonotype. This chain links TRBV2 with TRBJ1-3, with TRBD1 identical over 7 bases. The germline V gene has CDR1 SNHLY and CDR2 FYNNEI. This CDR3 has 14 amino acids. The ends lost 6 bases at V and 3 bases at J; junction bases unmatched: 5. CDR3 bases: TGTGCCAGCAGACCACAGGGGAGTGGAAACACCATATATTTT. It is translated as CASRPQGSGNTIYF.

With regard to this clonotype: One base away lies a much larger clone, so this may be a sequencing read error. The rearrangement links TRBV2 to TRBJ2-7, with TRBD2 identical over 12 bases. This CDR3 has 15 residues. The germline V gene encodes CDR1 SNHLY and CDR2 FYNNEI. J was trimmed by 4 bases and V by 5 bases; bases with no gene match: 6. CDR3 DNA: TGTGCCAGCAGTCCTACTAGCGGGGGGCTTTACGAGCAGTACTTC. It is translated as CASSPTSGGLYEQYF.

This clonotype came up many times. The J gene is TRBJ1-6, the V gene TRBV10-3; D ambiguous. This CDR3 spans 12 amino acids. Germline CDR1 and CDR2: ENHRY and SYGVKD. V lost 3 bases and J lost 7, with 4 bases in between. CDR3 sequence (DNA): TGTGCCATCAGTGACGGGAATTCACCCCTCCACTTT. It yields the protein CAISDGNSPLHF.

This clonotype was found many times. The chain is built from TRBV12-3 or TRBV12-4 and TRBJ2-6; 7 bases map to TRBD1. The V gene end was trimmed by 3 bases and the J gene end by 0 bases; junction bases not matched to a gene: 5. The CDR3 runs 17 residues. CDR3 DNA sequence: TGTGCCAGCAGTTTCCGACAGGGATCCTCTGGGGCCAACGTCCTGACTTTC. Its translation: CASSFRQGSSGANVLTF.

This clonotype occurred many times. The chain combines TRBV7-8 with TRBJ2-3; D might be TRBD2 (6 bases). V shed 5 bases and J shed 3 bases, with 18 bases lying between them. CDR1 SGHVS and CDR2 FQNEAQ come from the germline V gene. The CDR3 spans 16 residues. The CDR3 bases are TGTGCCAGCAGCAAGTTTACTAGCAGCAATACAGATACGCAGTATTTT. Encoded protein: CASSKFTSSNTDTQYF. Variable domain in full (rest from reference TRBV7-8 and TRBJ2-3): GAGVSQSPRYKVAKRGQDVALRCDPISGHVSLFWYQQALGQGPEFLTYFQNEAQLDKSGLPSDRFFAERPEGSVSTLKIQRTQQEDSAVYLCASSKFTSSNTDTQYFGPGTRLTVL.

There are many counts of this clonotype. V gene TRBV7-8 combines with J gene TRBJ2-2; 10 positions agree with TRBD2. V lost 0 bases, J lost 0 bases, and 13 bases stayed unmatched. Germline CDR1 SGHVS, CDR2 FQNEAQ. This CDR3 has 21 amino acids. The CDR3 region has the DNA TGTGCCAGCAGCTTAGCACCCGGGACTAGCGCCCTATTAACGAACACCGGGGAGCTGTTTTTT. It yields the protein CASSLAPGTSALLTNTGELFF. The whole variable domain, filled in from reference TRBV7-8 and TRBJ2-2, reads GAGVSQSPRYKVAKRGQDVALRCDPISGHVSLFWYQQALGQGPEFLTYFQNEAQLDKSGLPSDRFFAERPEGSVSTLKIQRTQQEDSAVYLCASSLAPGTSALLTNTGELFFGEGSRLTVL.

This clonotype has more than one count but fewer than ten. CDR3 region: CSAPRQNTEAFF. CDR3 bases: TGCAGTGCTCCCAGACAGAACACTGAAGCTTTCTTT. This chain links TRBV20-1 with TRBJ1-1; unclear D gene. The germline V gene has CDR1 DFQATT and CDR2 SNEGSKA (reference sequence). V lost 5 bases and J 1 base, leaving 8 bases between the germline ends. This CDR3 contains 12 residues.

The V gene is TRBV10-3, the J gene TRBJ2-7, with D possibly matching TRBD1 (6 bases). CDR3 size: 13 residues. The ends were cut back, 7 bases at V and 1 base at J, with 11 bases in the middle. From germline, CDR1 is ENHRY and CDR2 SYGVKD. The CDR3 region is CAIMGTSSYEQYF. CDR3 DNA sequence: TGTGCCATCATGGGGACAAGTTCCTACGAGCAGTACTTC.

V is TRBV11-2 and J is TRBJ2-7, with D unclear. The CDR3 length is 15 residues. With 0 bases removed from V and 0 bases from J, the gap between germline ends came to 9 bases. Looked up from germline, CDR1 is SGHAT and CDR2 is FQNNGV. The CDR3 sequence is CASSLDGYSSYEQYF. In DNA, the CDR3 is TGTGCCAGCAGCTTAGACGGGTACAGCTCCTACGAGCAGTACTTC.

The sample holds many counts of this clonotype. The chain uses TRBV3-1 and TRBJ1-4; 8 bases agree with TRBD1. The CDR3 runs to 14 residues. Germline-derived CDR1 and CDR2 are LGHDT and YNNKEL (reference sequence). V was pared by 2 bases and J by 10 bases, with 6 bases of the junction left unmatched. The CDR3 sequence: CASSQRTGSVKLFF. The DNA of the CDR3 is TGTGCCAGCAGCCAACGGACAGGGTCGGTAAAACTGTTTTTT.